This TCR beta chain stems from a study of OX40 agonist ivuxolimab in advanced cancers. Study context: Ivuxolimab, an agonist antibody against OX40 (CD134), was given to patients.

Systemic immunosuppression or a history of autoimmune disease excluded patients. The protocol was immunoSEQ multiplex PCR, while the TCRdb copy is restricted to in-frame clones and leaves out a portion. The profile shows approximately 69,000 clones, 70% to 90% of them singletons. The CDR3 extends over 15 amino acids. V dropped 1 base and J dropped 7; count of bases not matched to a gene: 4. Per germline, CDR1 MNHEY and CDR2 SMNVEV (reference sequence). This TCR was recovered from an adult with an advanced solid tumor such as melanoma, head and neck, liver or kidney cancer. The material sequenced was CD4+ or CD8+ T cells sorted from blood, taken in a trial of the OX40 agonist ivuxolimab. This chain joins TRBV27 and TRBJ2-1; the match to TRBD2 covers 10 bases. CDR3 loop: CASSLLASGGNEQFF. The CDR3 nucleotides are TGTGCCAGCAGTTTATTGGCTAGCGGGGGTAATGAGCAGTTCTTC.